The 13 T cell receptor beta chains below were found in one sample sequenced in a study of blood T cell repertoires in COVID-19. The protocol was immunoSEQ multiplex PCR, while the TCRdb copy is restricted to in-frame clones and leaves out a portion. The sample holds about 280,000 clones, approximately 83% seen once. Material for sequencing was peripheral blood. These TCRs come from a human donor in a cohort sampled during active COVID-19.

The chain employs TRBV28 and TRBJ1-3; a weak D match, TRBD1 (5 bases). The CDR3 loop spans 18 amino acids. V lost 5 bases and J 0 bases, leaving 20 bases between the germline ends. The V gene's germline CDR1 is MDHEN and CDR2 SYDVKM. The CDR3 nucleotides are TGTGCCAGCAGTCGCGGGGGTGGGATTAGCTTCTCTGGAAACACCATATATTTT. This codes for CASSRGGGISFSGNTIYF.

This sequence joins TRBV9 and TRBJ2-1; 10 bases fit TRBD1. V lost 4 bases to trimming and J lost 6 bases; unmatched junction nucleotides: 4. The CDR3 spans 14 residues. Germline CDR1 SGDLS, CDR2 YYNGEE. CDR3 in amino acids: CASSTGQGTNEQFF. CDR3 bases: TGTGCCAGCAGCACGGGACAGGGGACCAATGAGCAGTTCTTC.

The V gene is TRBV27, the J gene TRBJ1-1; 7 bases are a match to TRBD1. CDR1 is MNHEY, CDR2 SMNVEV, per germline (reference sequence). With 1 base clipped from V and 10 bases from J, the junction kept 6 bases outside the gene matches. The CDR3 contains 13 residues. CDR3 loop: CASSLWTGGRAFF. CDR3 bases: TGTGCCAGCAGTTTATGGACAGGTGGGAGAGCTTTCTTT.

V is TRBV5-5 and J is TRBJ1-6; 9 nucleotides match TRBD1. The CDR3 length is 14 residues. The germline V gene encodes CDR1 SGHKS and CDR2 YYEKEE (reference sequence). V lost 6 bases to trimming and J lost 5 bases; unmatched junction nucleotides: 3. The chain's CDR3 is CASTRTGDNSPLHF. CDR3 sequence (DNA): TGTGCCAGCACCAGGACAGGGGATAATTCACCCCTCCACTTT.

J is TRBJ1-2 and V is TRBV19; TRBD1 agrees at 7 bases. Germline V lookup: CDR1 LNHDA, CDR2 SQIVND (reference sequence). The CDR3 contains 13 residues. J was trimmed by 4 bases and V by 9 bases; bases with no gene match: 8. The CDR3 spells CASTQGQSYGYTF. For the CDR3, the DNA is TGTGCCAGCACCCAGGGACAGAGCTATGGCTACACCTTC.

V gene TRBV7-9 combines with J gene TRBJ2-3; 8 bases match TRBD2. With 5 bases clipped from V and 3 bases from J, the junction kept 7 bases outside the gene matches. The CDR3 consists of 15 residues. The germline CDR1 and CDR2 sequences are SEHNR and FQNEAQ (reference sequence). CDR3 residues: CASSPSGLETDTQYF. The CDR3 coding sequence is TGTGCCAGCAGCCCCTCGGGACTAGAAACAGATACGCAGTATTTT. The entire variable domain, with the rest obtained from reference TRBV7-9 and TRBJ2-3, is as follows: DTGVSQNPRHKITKRGQNVTFRCDPISEHNRLYWYRQTLGQGPEFLTYFQNEAQLEKSRLLSDRFSAERPKGSFSTLEIQRTEQGDSAMYLCASSPSGLETDTQYFGPGTRLTVL.

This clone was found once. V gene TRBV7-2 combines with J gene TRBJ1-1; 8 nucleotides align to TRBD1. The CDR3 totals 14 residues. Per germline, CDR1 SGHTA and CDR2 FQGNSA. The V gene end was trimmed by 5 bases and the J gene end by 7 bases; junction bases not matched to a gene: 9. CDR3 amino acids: CASSPTGGLDEAFF. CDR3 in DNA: TGTGCCAGCAGCCCTACAGGGGGGTTGGATGAAGCTTTCTTT.

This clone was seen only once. CDR3 sequence: CASTPYSHGELFF. The DNA for the CDR3 is TGTGCCAGCACCCCCTATAGTCACGGGGAGCTGTTTTTT. The chain couples TRBV5-4 to TRBJ2-2; D uncertain. V was cut by 6 bases and J by 7 bases, with 13 bases left in between. CDR1 SGHNT and CDR2 YYREEE come from the germline V gene (reference sequence). The CDR3 is made up of 13 amino acids. Together with reference TRBV5-4 and TRBJ2-2, the CDR3 gives the full variable domain: ETGVTQSPTHLIKTRGQQVTLRCSSQSGHNTVSWYQQALGQGPQFIFQYYREEENGRGNFPPRFSGLQFPNYSSELNVNALELDDSALYLCASTPYSHGELFFGEGSRLTVL.

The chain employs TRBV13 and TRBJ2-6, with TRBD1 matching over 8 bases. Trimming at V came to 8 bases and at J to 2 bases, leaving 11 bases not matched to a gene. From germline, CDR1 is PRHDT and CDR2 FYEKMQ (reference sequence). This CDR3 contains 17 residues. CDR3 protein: CASHYRGLGAGANVLTF. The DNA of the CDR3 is TGTGCCAGCCATTACAGGGGGTTGGGGGCTGGGGCCAACGTCCTGACTTTC.

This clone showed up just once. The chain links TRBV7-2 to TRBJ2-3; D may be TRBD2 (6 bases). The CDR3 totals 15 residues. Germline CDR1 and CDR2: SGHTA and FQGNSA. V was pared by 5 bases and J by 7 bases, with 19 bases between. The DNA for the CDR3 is TGTGCCAGCAGCCCTAGCGACACCTCACAAAATACGCAGTATTTT. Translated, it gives CASSPSDTSQNTQYF.

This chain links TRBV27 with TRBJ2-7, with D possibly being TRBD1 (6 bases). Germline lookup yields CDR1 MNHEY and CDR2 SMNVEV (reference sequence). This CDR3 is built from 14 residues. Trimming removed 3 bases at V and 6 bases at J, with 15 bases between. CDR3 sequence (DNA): TGTGCCAGCAGTTTCGACAGGAAACGGGGCGAGCAGTACTTC. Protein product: CASSFDRKRGEQYF.

CDR3 DNA: TGTGCCAGCAGCTTAGCGTTTAATGTTAAGCGGACGAACACCGGGGAGCTGTTTTTT. Its protein is CASSLAFNVKRTNTGELFF. The chain recombines TRBV7-6 with TRBJ2-2; possible D gene TRBD2, 5 bases. This CDR3 contains 19 residues. Germline lookup yields CDR1 SGHVS and CDR2 FNYEAQ. The ends were cut back, 0 bases at V and 0 bases at J, with 17 bases in the middle.

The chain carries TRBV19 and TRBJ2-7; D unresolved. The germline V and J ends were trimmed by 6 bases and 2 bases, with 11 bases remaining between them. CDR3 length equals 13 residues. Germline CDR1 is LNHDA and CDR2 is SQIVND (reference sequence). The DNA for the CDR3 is TGTGCCAGTAGCCCAGCGACCACCTACGAGCAGTACTTC. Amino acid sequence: CASSPATTYEQYF. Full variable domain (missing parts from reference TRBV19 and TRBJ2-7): DGGITQSPKYLFRKEGQNVTLSCEQNLNHDAMYWYRQDPGQGLRLIYYSQIVNDFQKGDIAEGYSVSREKKESFPLTVTSAQKNPTAFYLCASSPATTYEQYFGPGTRLTVT.